This T cell receptor beta chain appears in the sequencing data of a study of siplizumab effects on memory and regulatory T cells. Regarding the study as a whole: Among alloreactive clones, only a minor fraction mapped to unstimulated subsets. Alloreactive sequences traceable to unstimulated CD4+ memory cells were significantly reduced by siplizumab. An assignable phenotype, naive or memory, was missing from roughly 76-95% of proliferating CD4+ or CD8+ clones.

The V and J ends lost 7 bases and 6 bases, in that order; junction bases with no gene match: 5. The CDR3 is 13 residues long. CDR1 and CDR2 (germline): ENHRY, SYGVKD. Produced via immunoSEQ multiplex PCR; TCRdb's table is partial and in-frame only. Among about 120,000 clones listed, roughly 94% were seen once. Turning to this clone: The antigen is undetermined.

This clonotype originated in a human donor in good health. Sequencing was performed on non-Treg CD4+ T cells sorted from blood. The chain employs TRBV10-3 and TRBJ2-1; 8 positions match TRBD2. CDR3 loop: CAIKGLGGNEQFF. The DNA for the CDR3 is TGTGCCATCAAGGGACTAGGGGGCAATGAGCAGTTCTTC.